Sequencing of this TCR beta chain was carried out in a study of OX40 agonist ivuxolimab in advanced cancers. This CDR3 contains 16 residues. V lost 1 base, J lost 5 bases, and 17 bases lay in between. Per the germline V gene, CDR1 is LGHNT and CDR2 is FRNRAP. This clone has just one count. The method was immunoSEQ multiplex PCR; TCRdb's version includes in-frame clones alone and lacks a portion of them. Here the sample spans 69,000 or so clones, 85% being singletons. The clonotype originates from an adult with an advanced solid tumor such as melanoma, head and neck, liver or kidney cancer. V usage is TRBV12-5 and J usage is TRBJ1-1, with a tentative D call TRBD1 (6 bases). The sequences come from CD4+ or CD8+ T cells sorted from blood, collected in a trial of the OX40 agonist ivuxolimab. The DNA of the CDR3 is TGTGCTAGTGGTTTGGCGGTGGGGGCGGAAAAAACTGAAGCTTTCTTT. Translating gives CASGLAVGAEKTEAFF. The full variable domain, its missing parts supplied by reference TRBV12-5 and TRBJ1-1, is DARVTQTPRHKVTEMGQEVTMRCQPILGHNTVFWYRQTMMQGLELLAYFRNRAPLDDSGMPKDRFSAEMPDATLATLKIQPSEPRDSAVYFCASGLAVGAEKTEAFFGQGTRLTVV.